This T cell receptor (beta chain) was observed in a study of response to subunit inactivated influenza vaccine. MiXCR, run by TCRdb on the RT-PCR reads, gives a single entry per CDR3 protein. This sample carries around 650,000 distinct CDR3 sequences, approximately 14% of them seen once, and the ten largest clones take roughly 11%. This clonotype originated in a man in his forties or fifties who received an inactivated influenza vaccine. This specimen was PBMCs from blood, taken 11 to 12 days after vaccination.

The CDR3 coding sequence is TGTGCCAGCAGCTTAACCCCCGGTGGTGACGATACGCAGTATTTT. Amino acids: CASSLTPGGDDTQYF. The V and J genes are TRBV7-3 and TRBJ2-3, with unresolved D. Germline CDR1 and CDR2: SGHTA and FQGTGA. V lost 0 bases to trimming and J lost 6 bases, with 13 bases between them. The CDR3 sequence is 15 residues long.